Described below is a single T cell receptor (beta chain) sequence and its context. The sample originates from a study of multiple sclerosis patients with progressive multifocal leukoencephalopathy. V was pared by 3 bases and J by 1 base, with 9 bases of the junction left unmatched. The CDR3 loop spans 17 amino acids. Per the germline V gene, CDR1 is LNHDA and CDR2 is SQIVND (reference sequence). The survey-level immunoSEQ assay was used. Sequenced by immunoSEQ multiplex PCR; TCRdb stores in-frame clones only, minus some. The sample records approximately 28,000 clones, about nine tenths being singletons. Time point noted: time of PML onset. Detection of JC virus DNA in cerebrospinal fluid confirmed PML diagnosed from clinical and MRI findings.

V gene TRBV19 combines with J gene TRBJ2-7; 10 bases are a match to TRBD2. The TCR was taken from a woman in her forties with progressive multifocal leukoencephalopathy. The sequencing here drew on PBMCs, taken from a patient treated with natalizumab. CDR3 region: CASSMAPASGGSYEQYF. The CDR3, as DNA: TGTGCCAGTAGTATGGCCCCGGCTAGCGGGGGTTCCTACGAGCAGTACTTC.